Shown below are 25 T cell receptor beta chains from a single sample sequenced in a study of T-cell reconstitution after alpha-beta-depleted transplantation in children. Researchers prepared the TCRbeta library using unique molecular identifiers, the study reports. MiXCR, run by TCRdb on the PCR reads, gives a single entry per CDR3 protein. The table lists around 500,000 distinct CDR3 sequences, around 13% of them singletons. Sequences were derived from PBMCs from the stem cell graft donor, sampled from the stem cell graft. The receptors come from a human donor who donated a stem cell graft to a child with combined immunodeficiency.

This clonotype showed up many times. The chain links TRBV3-1 to TRBJ1-6; D might be TRBD1 (6 bases). CDR1 is LGHDT, CDR2 YNNKEL, per germline (reference sequence). Deletions cut 4 bases from V and 6 bases from J, with 13 bases between. The CDR3 is 15 residues long. CDR3: CASSPRTVTNSPLHF. In nucleotides, the CDR3 is TGTGCCAGCAGCCCGAGGACAGTAACTAATTCACCCCTCCACTTT.

The V call is TRBV15, the J call TRBJ2-1; perhaps TRBD2 as D (6 bases). Looked up from germline, CDR1 is LNHNV and CDR2 is YYDKDF (reference sequence). V was trimmed by 1 base and J by 0 bases, leaving 10 bases between them. There are 16 residues in the CDR3. The CDR3 DNA is TGTGCCACCAGCAGAGTCGGGAGTGGCTCCTACAATGAGCAGTTCTTC. Protein: CATSRVGSGSYNEQFF. The variable domain in full, with the rest retrieved from reference TRBV15 and TRBJ2-1, is DAMVIQNPRYQVTQFGKPVTLSCSQTLNHNVMYWYQQKSSQAPKLLFHYYDKDFNNEADTPDNFQSRRPNTSFCFLDIRSPGLGDTAMYLCATSRVGSGSYNEQFFGPGTRLTVL.

This clonotype showed up just a few times. The rearrangement links TRBV12-3 or TRBV12-4 to TRBJ2-2, with no clear D. Trimming shortened V by 8 bases and J by 7 bases, and 11 bases separated the two germline ends. The CDR3 has 12 residues. The chain's CDR3 is CASQRENGELFF. Here the CDR3 DNA reads TGTGCCAGCCAGCGAGAGAACGGGGAGCTGTTTTTT.

This clonotype was detected ten times or more. The chain combines TRBV20-1 with TRBJ2-7; perhaps TRBD1 as D (5 bases). The CDR3 has 12 amino acids. The ends were cut back, 3 bases at V and 4 bases at J, with 10 bases in the middle. The germline V gene has CDR1 DFQATT and CDR2 SNEGSKA (reference sequence). This CDR3 is CSARMTDYEQYF. In DNA form, the CDR3 reads TGCAGTGCTAGGATGACAGATTACGAGCAGTACTTC.

This clonotype came up many times. The chain couples TRBV6-2 or TRBV6-3 to TRBJ2-1; 7 bases fit TRBD2. The CDR3 spans 15 residues. J gave up 4 bases and V 2 bases, and 5 bases lay outside the gene matches. From germline, CDR1 is MNHEY and CDR2 SVGEGT. CDR3: CASSYGAGVYNEQFF. CDR3 sequence (DNA): TGTGCCAGCAGTTACGGCGCGGGGGTTTACAATGAGCAGTTCTTC.

This clonotype turned up a few times. CDR3 region: CASSSAKGLTYEQYF. CDR3 nucleotide sequence: TGTGCCAGCAGCTCGGCCAAGGGCCTAACCTACGAGCAGTACTTC. The J gene is TRBJ2-7, the V gene TRBV5-5, with D unresolved. V lost 3 bases, J lost 2 bases, and 15 bases lay in between. The CDR3 is made up of 15 amino acids. Germline CDR1 and CDR2: SGHKS and YYEKEE (reference sequence).

This clonotype was counted between two and nine times. The chain employs TRBV4-3 and TRBJ2-1; possible D gene TRBD1, 6 bases. There are 14 residues in the CDR3. Germline-derived CDR1 and CDR2 are LGHNA and YSLEER. V lost 1 base to trimming and J lost 7 bases, with 11 bases between them. CDR3 residues: CASSQVGRGNEQFF. The CDR3 bases are TGCGCCAGCAGCCAAGTAGGCAGGGGAAATGAGCAGTTCTTC.

This clonotype was counted a few times. V usage is TRBV10-3 and J usage is TRBJ1-5, with TRBD1 matching 9 bases. Per the germline V gene, CDR1 is ENHRY and CDR2 is SYGVKD. V dropped 5 bases and J dropped 6; count of bases not matched to a gene: 2. CDR3 length equals 13 residues. Here the CDR3 DNA reads TGTGCCATCAGTATGGGACAGGGTCAGCCCCAGCATTTT. The encoded protein is CAISMGQGQPQHF.

This clonotype was seen many times. In DNA form, the CDR3 reads TGCAGTGCTAGAGGGGGACAGGGGATAAAGGATGAGCAGTTCTTC. Its protein product is CSARGGQGIKDEQFF. The chain combines TRBV20-1 with TRBJ2-1; 10 bases line up with TRBD1. The V gene's germline CDR1 is DFQATT and CDR2 SNEGSKA (reference sequence). Trimming removed 1 base from V and 8 bases from J; junction bases left unmatched: 8. The CDR3 is 15 amino acids.

This clonotype was observed at least ten times. This chain joins TRBV27 and TRBJ2-7, with D possibly being TRBD1 or TRBD2 (5 bases each). Trimming removed 4 bases at V and 2 bases at J, with 15 bases between. Germline CDR1 and CDR2: MNHEY and SMNVEV (reference sequence). The CDR3 runs 15 residues. The CDR3 reads CASSSTGTDAYEQYF. The CDR3, as DNA: TGTGCCAGCAGTTCAACCGGGACGGACGCCTACGAGCAGTACTTC.

This clonotype came up many times. This chain links TRBV20-1 with TRBJ2-1; D gene ambiguous. The CDR3 covers 14 residues. The V end was cut by 6 bases, the J end by 7 bases, with 19 bases between. Germline lookup yields CDR1 DFQATT and CDR2 SNEGSKA (reference sequence). In DNA form, the CDR3 reads TGCAGTGCAACAAGGGTAGTCGTAAAAAATGAGCAGTTCTTC. Translated: CSATRVVVKNEQFF.

The rearrangement links TRBV2 to TRBJ1-4, with TRBD1 matching 9 bases. Germline CDR1 SNHLY, CDR2 FYNNEI. The CDR3 length is 15 residues. Unmatched junction bases numbered 18, after V lost 8 bases and J lost 14 bases. The CDR3, as DNA: TGTGCCAGCTCACCTAGAAGACAGGGGGGTGTTCGTCTGTTTTTT. This encodes CASSPRRQGGVRLFF.

The V gene is TRBV7-9, the J gene TRBJ1-5, with 8 bases aligning to TRBD1. This CDR3 contains 14 residues. V was clipped by 1 base and J by 6 bases; unmatched bases: 2. From germline, CDR1 is SEHNR and CDR2 FQNEAQ (reference sequence). The CDR3 loop reads CASSLGQGIQPQHF. As DNA, the CDR3 is TGTGCCAGCAGCTTAGGACAGGGGATTCAGCCCCAGCATTTT.

A few counts support this clonotype. The V and J genes are TRBV7-3 and TRBJ2-7, with a weak D call TRBD1 (5 bases). The CDR3 has 12 residues. The V gene's germline CDR1 is SGHTA and CDR2 FQGTGA. Trimming pared 5 bases from V and 6 bases from J, leaving 11 bases between. The CDR3 coding sequence is TGTGCCAGCAGCGACAGTTCGGGCGAGCAGTACTTC. Its translation: CASSDSSGEQYF.

CDR3 nucleotides: TGTGCCAGCAGAGCCGGGACAGGGGAGCCCTACGAGCAGTACTTC. The encoded protein is CASRAGTGEPYEQYF. V gene TRBV12-3 or TRBV12-4 combines with J gene TRBJ2-7; TRBD1 agrees at 10 bases. The CDR3 is 15 residues long. V shed 6 bases, J shed 2 bases, and the junction held 7 bases outside the gene matches.

Here the CDR3 DNA reads TGTGCCAGCAGTTTATTGGCACAGATGAACACTGAAGCTTTCTTT. Amino acid sequence: CASSLLAQMNTEAFF. The chain carries TRBV12-3 or TRBV12-4 and TRBJ1-1; D remains unclear. The CDR3 is 15 amino acids. Trimming stripped 2 bases from V and 0 bases from J, with 10 bases between.

The table lists this clonotype with a few counts. The J gene is TRBJ2-1, the V gene TRBV20-1, with D possibly called TRBD1 or TRBD2 (11 bases each). Germline assignment: CDR1 DFQATT and CDR2 SNEGSKA (reference sequence). The CDR3 runs 19 residues. V lost 0 bases and J 7 bases, leaving 28 bases between the germline ends. CDR3 nucleotide sequence: TGCAGTGCTAGAGATAGGACAGGGGGCACTAGCGGGAGACTTAATGAGCAGTTCTTC. Translation gives CSARDRTGGTSGRLNEQFF.

This chain joins TRBV20-1 and TRBJ2-1; no clear D. This CDR3 comprises 15 residues. Germline CDR1 is DFQATT and CDR2 is SNEGSKA (reference sequence). V was cut by 2 bases and J by 9 bases, with 20 bases left in between. The DNA for the CDR3 is TGCAGTGCTAGACCGATTCTAGGTACTTATGCTGAGCAGTTCTTC. Protein sequence: CSARPILGTYAEQFF.

Only a few counts were recorded for this clonotype. The DNA of the CDR3 is TGTGCCAGCAGCGTAGAGATCGGGAGTGGGAATGAGCAGTTCTTC. As protein: CASSVEIGSGNEQFF. This chain links TRBV9 with TRBJ2-1; possible D gene TRBD2, 6 bases. CDR1 and CDR2 (germline): SGDLS, YYNGEE. The CDR3 consists of 15 residues. V lost 0 bases and J lost 7, with 14 bases in between.

This clonotype was picked up one time. The chain has TRBV5-1 and TRBJ2-7, with D perhaps matching TRBD1 (6 bases). This CDR3 has 14 amino acids. Germline CDR1 reads SGHRS; CDR2 reads YFSETQ. V was trimmed by 1 base and J by 3 bases, leaving 11 bases between them. This CDR3 reads CASSLSVRGYEQYF. The CDR3, as DNA: TGCGCCAGCAGCTTGAGTGTCAGGGGCTACGAGCAGTACTTC.

The table lists this clonotype with many counts. CDR3: CSASIGGPETQYF. Here the CDR3 DNA reads TGCAGTGCTAGCATAGGGGGCCCAGAGACCCAGTACTTC. The rearrangement joins TRBV20-1 to TRBJ2-5; 7 bases fit TRBD1. CDR1 and CDR2 from the germline V gene are DFQATT and SNEGSKA (reference sequence). The CDR3 sequence is 13 residues long. The V segment lost 3 bases and the J segment 4 bases; nucleotides outside the gene matches: 5.

This clonotype was counted ten times or more. This chain links TRBV7-2 with TRBJ2-1, with unresolved D. Germline V gives CDR1 SGHTA, CDR2 FQGNSA. The CDR3 contains 13 residues. Between the trimmed V and J ends, which lost 4 bases and 4 bases, there was a span of 8 bases. This CDR3 reads CASSSQSYNEQFF. The CDR3 region has the DNA TGTGCCAGCAGCTCACAGTCATACAATGAGCAGTTCTTC.

The chain combines TRBV7-8 with TRBJ2-5, with 8 bases identical to TRBD2. V was clipped by 7 bases and J by 0 bases; unmatched bases: 7. The CDR3 loop spans 15 amino acids. Germline CDR1 and CDR2: SGHVS and FQNEAQ. The CDR3 bases are TGTGCCAGCACCACTAGACTAGCGTACCAAGAGACCCAGTACTTC. Translated: CASTTRLAYQETQYF.

The chain employs TRBV25-1 and TRBJ2-5; perhaps TRBD2 as D (7 bases). Germline values: CDR1 MGHDK, CDR2 SYGVNS. V shed 3 bases and J shed 1 base, with 15 bases lying between them. The CDR3 contains 16 residues. For the CDR3, the DNA is TGTGCCAGCAGTGACGGGGATCGGGGGGCCCAAGAGACCCAGTACTTC. Translation gives CASSDGDRGAQETQYF.

This clonotype was detected many times. The rearrangement joins TRBV29-1 to TRBJ2-5, with unresolved D. This CDR3 comprises 13 residues. Trimming removed 7 bases from V and 1 base from J, with 13 bases in between. Per the germline V gene, CDR1 is SQVTM and CDR2 is ANQGSEA. Here the CDR3 DNA reads TGCAGCGAAAAGGACGGAATCCAAGAGACCCAGTACTTC. It translates to CSEKDGIQETQYF.